The clone carrying this T cell receptor beta chain appeared many times. Its antigen is undetermined. Germline V gene lookup returns CDR1 DFQATT and CDR2 SNEGSKA (reference sequence). With 4 bases clipped from V and 4 bases from J, the junction kept 9 bases outside the gene matches. The CDR3 is 15 residues long. For TCR, cDNA came from 5'RACE template switching, which added a universal primer site and UMIs. TCRdb passed the 5' RACE reads through MiXCR, listing each CDR3 protein once. There are approximately 70,000 distinct CDR3 sequences in the sample; about 7% occur only once, and 37% lies in the top ten. This specimen belongs to a study of T cells after yellow fever vaccination. Findings of the study overall: Reappearance after the booster was seen for most primary-vaccination clones, at around 95% CD4 and 70% to 90% CD8. It was the secondary response that reached its peak faster, day 5 versus 15, but it was weaker.

This receptor was taken from a man aged 18 to 29 who received the YFV17D yellow fever vaccine. This specimen consisted of CD8+ T cells sorted from PBMCs, obtained 45 days after the first yellow fever vaccination. J is TRBJ1-1 and V is TRBV20-1; 10 positions agree with TRBD1. CDR3 bases: TGCAGTGCTATCCGGGACAGGGGTCGGACCACTGAAGCTTTCTTT. Protein: CSAIRDRGRTTEAFF.